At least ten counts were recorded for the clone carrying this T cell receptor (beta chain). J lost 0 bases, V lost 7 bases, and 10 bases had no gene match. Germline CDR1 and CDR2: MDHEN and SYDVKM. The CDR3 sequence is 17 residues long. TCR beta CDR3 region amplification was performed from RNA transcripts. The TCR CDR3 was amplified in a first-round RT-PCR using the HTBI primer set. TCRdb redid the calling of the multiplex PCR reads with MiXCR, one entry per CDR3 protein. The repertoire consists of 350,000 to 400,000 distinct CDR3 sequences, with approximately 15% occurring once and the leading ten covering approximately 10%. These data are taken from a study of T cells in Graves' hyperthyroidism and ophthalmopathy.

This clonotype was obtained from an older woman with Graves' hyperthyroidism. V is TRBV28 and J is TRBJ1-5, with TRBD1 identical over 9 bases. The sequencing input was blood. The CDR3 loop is CASNTQGATFSNQPQHF. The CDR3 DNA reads TGTGCCAGCAATACACAGGGGGCCACTTTTAGCAATCAGCCCCAGCATTTT.